This T cell receptor (beta chain) was recorded in a study of blood T cell repertoires in COVID-19. Study summary: Donors in the United States, Italy and Spain gave samples during acute or convalescent COVID-19.

This table comes from immunoSEQ multiplex PCR, and its TCRdb copy is limited to in-frame clones, with some not included. The table records roughly 120,000 clones, about nine tenths of them present only once. V was clipped by 4 bases and J by 7 bases; unmatched bases: 7. This CDR3 is built from 15 residues. Germline CDR1 is SGHRS and CDR2 is YFSETQ. Sequenced sample: peripheral blood. V is TRBV5-1 and J is TRBJ2-1, with TRBD2 matching 11 bases. This sequence originates from a man between 45 and 60 years old with active COVID-19. CDR3 sequence: CASSPLASGRNEQFF. The CDR3 DNA reads as TGCGCCAGCAGCCCCCTGGCTAGCGGGAGGAATGAGCAGTTCTTC.